This section outlines one TCR beta chain sequence together with its context. Its antigen has not been determined. No base qualities exist here, and no much larger clone lies one base off it. This sample stems from a study of shared clonotypes between healthy human individuals (dated by TCRdb to the early 2020s). Turning to the overall study: Three men and two women, aged 18 to 49 years, made up the cohort. To estimate repertoire size and how much clonotype sharing occurs between individuals, the study deeply sequenced the blood TCR repertoires of several healthy adults. For each donor, three plates each were used for CD4 naive and CD4 memory, two plates were used for CD8 naive, and one plate was used for CD8 memory. Per donor, leukapheresis produced somewhere between about 0.9 and 9.5 billion PBMCs. To increase sequencing depth and limit assay-specific biases, TCR repertoire library preparation and sequencing were carried out by different laboratories using diverse techniques.

TCR CDR3 regions were amplified from genomic DNA by multiplex PCR using the deep immunoSEQ assay. Genomic DNA extracted from each cell subset was distributed evenly over all wells of several immunoSEQ 96-well plates, and each plate served as one replicate. Each replicate PCR for sorted subsets received about 180 ng genomic DNA, equal to tens of thousands of T cell genomes. Purified libraries were quantified with a Qubit 3.0 fluorometer, sized on a Bioanalyzer 2100, and re-quantified with the KAPA Library Quantification kit. A separate single-read 150-cycle Illumina NextSeq 550 flow cell was used to sequence each immunoSEQ 96-well plate. The paper's data handling went like this. Because the immunoSEQ output included only junctional sequences and no quality scores, the filtering could not be the same as the filtering used for full-length reads. Sequences were annotated with PyIR, a Python wrapper for IgBLAST v1.9, and V/J genes and CDR3 were assigned using IMGT germline references. Reads were removed for weak V/J assignments (E-value above 1e-6), missing CDR3, stop codons, out-of-frame junctions, or ambiguous translated residues. V3J clonotypes were defined as sequences sharing the same inferred V gene, J gene, and CDR3 amino acid sequence. Percentage overlap between repertoires was calculated by dividing the number of shared unique clonotypes by the size of the smaller repertoire. Three approaches were used to assess repertoire richness: RTK rarefaction, the Chao1 estimator, and Recon v2.1 estimates of unobserved clonotypes. For all TCRbeta clonotypes obtained by the gDNA method from a handful of donors, generation probabilities were computed with OLGA. The immuneACCESS repertoire file appears here via TCRdb, limited to in-frame rearrangements. These files lack a portion of the clones; in checked studies, under half of the deficit traces to unresolved V genes, and the cause of the others is not known. V and J calls and clone size follow that table, whereas D and trimming were derived from the DNA. Recorded for this sample are over 400,000 clones; about 96% of them occurred a single time. Of the sample, nearly 0.065% is held by the ten largest clones.

The donors were healthy, HIV-negative adults who had no recently reported acute infections or vaccinations. Only Caucasian adults living in Nashville, Tennessee, USA were represented among the donors. CD4+ T cells were enriched by magnetic negative selection, after which naive cells were positively selected on CD45RA and the negative fraction was taken as the memory subset. After blood collection by leukapheresis, PBMCs were isolated using Ficoll-Histopaque density gradient centrifugation and then cryopreserved in the vapor phase of liquid nitrogen. Analytical flow cytometry was used to check the purity and quantity of each magnetically sorted T cell population. Each sorted fraction had its genomic DNA isolated and then quantified by UV absorbance on a Nanodrop 2000c. General conclusions and limits of the study: About 5% of naive CD4, 3.5% of naive CD8, 2.3% of memory CD4, and about 0.4% of memory CD8 clonotypes were shared across a few donors. Based on pairwise subsampling, the degree of clonotype sharing among donors was expected to be affected by sequencing depth. Naive subsets generally had larger estimated clonotype richness than memory subsets did. Compared with non-shared clonotypes, the clonotypes found in all four sorted-subset donors had higher generation probabilities. Because the study included only a small number of donors, the genetic and exposure-history diversity represented was limited. Rarefaction of sorted-subset datasets indicated incomplete sequencing despite the large sequencing depth. Sampling was restricted to blood, and TCR repertoires in tissue are likely to differ from TCR repertoires in blood.

The clonotype was recovered from a woman in her thirties in good health. Sample: naive CD4+ T cells sorted from blood. The cell subset or site label, as the study defines it: CD45RA+ positively selected.

The CDR3 region: CASSEPGRPTQETQYF. The nucleotide sequence reads as follows: TGTGCCAGCAGTGAACCCGGGCGGCCCACACAAGAGACCCAGTACTTC. This chain joins TRBV6-1 to TRBJ2-5; the D gene is not confidently resolved. At the junction V is shortened by 2 bases and J by 2 bases, with 15 bases in between. Inclusive of the bounding cysteine and phenylalanine, the CDR3 is 16 residues long. The retained sequence is limited to the CDR3, 48 bases, with the frame set at the first base. From the germline V gene, CDR1 is MNHNS and CDR2 is SASEGT.